These 9 T cell receptor beta chains originate from one sample sequenced in a study of Tregs in tolerant kidney transplant recipients (dated by TCRdb to between 2018 and 2021). The library came from the immunoSEQ multiplex PCR assay. TCRdb carries this immuneACCESS record with in-frame sequences only. Its versions omit some clonotypes, under half of them owing to an unresolved V gene in the studies checked, with the rest unexplained. The table for this sample lists tens of thousands of clones; around 94% of them were counted only once. Roughly 5% of the sample goes to the ten largest clones. The sequencing input was CD8+ T cells from blood. The receptors derive from a human donor in good health.

The chain recombines TRBV7-3 with TRBJ2-3, with 9 bases lining up with TRBD2. V dropped 1 base and J dropped 5; count of bases not matched to a gene: 7. CDR1 and CDR2 (germline): SGHTA, FQGTGA. There are 16 residues in the CDR3. Here the CDR3 reads CASSLISSGGQDTQYF. CDR3 coding DNA: TGTGCCAGCAGCTTAATTTCCAGCGGGGGGCAAGATACGCAGTATTTT.

The chain combines TRBV7-2 with TRBJ1-1; 10 bases align to TRBD1. This CDR3 region has 15 residues. Germline V lookup: CDR1 SGHTA, CDR2 FQGNSA. V lost 5 bases and J lost 5; bases outside the gene matches: 8. The CDR3 DNA sequence: TGTGCCAGCAGCCCAGCGGGACAGGGGAGGACTGAAGCTTTCTTT. Protein: CASSPAGQGRTEAFF.

The rearrangement joins TRBV10-2 to TRBJ2-2, with a weak D call TRBD2 (5 bases). CDR3 length: 16 amino acids. Germline V gives CDR1 WSHSY, CDR2 SAAADI. Trimming cost V 4 bases and J 2 bases, with 14 bases left between them. In DNA, the CDR3 is TGCGCCAGCAGTGGGTTCCGGGGTAAAAACACCGGGGAGCTGTTTTTT. It codes for CASSGFRGKNTGELFF.

This clone was picked up a small number of times. This chain joins TRBV6-1 and TRBJ2-2; 7 nucleotides line up with TRBD1. Germline CDR1 MNHNS, CDR2 SASEGT. The CDR3 contains 15 residues. V shed 6 bases, J shed 6 bases, and the junction held 10 bases outside the gene matches. The CDR3 loop reads CASRTGTEESGELFF. CDR3 bases: TGTGCCAGCAGGACCGGGACAGAGGAATCCGGGGAGCTGTTTTTT.

This clone occurred once. This chain joins TRBV9 and TRBJ2-5, with a weak D call TRBD2 (7 bases). This CDR3 spans 14 amino acids. The V end lost 2 bases, the J end lost 5 bases, and 13 bases lay between the germline ends. The V gene's germline CDR1 is SGDLS and CDR2 YYNGEE. CDR3 protein: CASSVEGGGETQYF. The CDR3, as DNA: TGTGCCAGCAGCGTCGAGGGGGGAGGGGAGACCCAGTACTTC.

The V and J genes are TRBV5-4 and TRBJ2-1; tentatively, D is TRBD2 (5 bases). Germline V gene sequence: CDR1 SGHNT, CDR2 YYREEE (reference sequence). CDR3 size: 16 residues. The germline V and J ends were trimmed by 6 bases and 0 bases, with 16 bases remaining between them. CDR3 in DNA: TGTGCCAGCACCTCTTTCGGACTTAGCTCCTACAATGAGCAGTTCTTC. Protein: CASTSFGLSSYNEQFF.

The chain is built from TRBV19 and TRBJ2-5; tentative D call: TRBD2 (5 bases). The germline V gene has CDR1 LNHDA and CDR2 SQIVND (reference sequence). The V and J ends lost 1 base and 4 bases respectively, with 13 bases between them. The CDR3 totals 15 residues. The CDR3: CASSIVTSGPETQYF. The CDR3 nucleotides read TGTGCCAGTAGTATAGTCACCAGCGGCCCAGAGACCCAGTACTTC.

This chain links TRBV7-2 with TRBJ1-2; 8 bases are a match to TRBD1. The CDR3 contains 15 residues. Per the germline V gene, CDR1 is SGHTA and CDR2 is FQGNSA. V lost 5 bases to trimming and J lost 7 bases; unmatched junction nucleotides: 12. The CDR3, as DNA: TGTGCCAGCAGCCCTCGGGACAGGTTGCTTTCTGGCTACACCTTC. Its translation: CASSPRDRLLSGYTF.

The chain is built from TRBV4-1 and TRBJ2-3; D remains unclear. The CDR3 consists of 15 residues. V dropped 0 bases and J dropped 0 bases, with 7 bases sitting between them. Germline assignment: CDR1 MGHRA and CDR2 YSYEKL. CDR3 residues: CASSQDPPSTDTQYF. In nucleotides, the CDR3 is TGCGCCAGCAGCCAAGATCCCCCAAGCACAGATACGCAGTATTTT.